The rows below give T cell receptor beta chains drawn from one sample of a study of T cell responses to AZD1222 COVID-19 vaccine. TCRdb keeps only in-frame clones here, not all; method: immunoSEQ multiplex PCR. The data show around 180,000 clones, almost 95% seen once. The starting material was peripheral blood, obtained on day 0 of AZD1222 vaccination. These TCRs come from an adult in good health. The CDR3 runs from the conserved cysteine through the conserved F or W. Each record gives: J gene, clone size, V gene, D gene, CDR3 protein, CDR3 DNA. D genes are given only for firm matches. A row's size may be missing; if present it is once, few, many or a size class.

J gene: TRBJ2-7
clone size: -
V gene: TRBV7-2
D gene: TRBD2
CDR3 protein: CASSLAGTTGEQYF
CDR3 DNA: TGTGCCAGCAGCTTAGCGGGGACTACGGGCGAGCAGTACTTC

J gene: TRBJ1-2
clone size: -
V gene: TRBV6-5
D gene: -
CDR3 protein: CASSSRGGHYGYTF
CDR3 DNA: TGTGCCAGCAGTTCCCGGGGGGGTCACTATGGCTACACCTTC

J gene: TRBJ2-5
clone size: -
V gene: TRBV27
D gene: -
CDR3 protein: CASRYQGSQGGTQYF
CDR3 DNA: TGTGCCAGCAGGTACCAGGGGTCGCAAGGAGGGACCCAGTACTTC

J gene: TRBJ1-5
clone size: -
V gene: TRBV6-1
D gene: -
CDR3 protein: CASSDPFNQPQHF
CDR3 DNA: TGTGCCAGCAGTGACCCATTCAATCAGCCCCAGCATTTT

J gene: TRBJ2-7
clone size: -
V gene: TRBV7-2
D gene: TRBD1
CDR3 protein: CASSFGTGTYEQYF
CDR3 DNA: TGTGCCAGCAGCTTCGGGACAGGGACCTACGAGCAGTACTTC

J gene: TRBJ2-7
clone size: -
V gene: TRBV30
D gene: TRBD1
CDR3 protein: CAWSGDRVNEQYF
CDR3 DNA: TGTGCCTGGAGTGGGGACAGGGTAAACGAGCAGTACTTC

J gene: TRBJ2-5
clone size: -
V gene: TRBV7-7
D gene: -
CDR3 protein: CASSLGLAGETQYF
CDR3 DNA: TGTGCTAGCAGCCTGGGACTGGCTGGGGAGACCCAGTACTTC

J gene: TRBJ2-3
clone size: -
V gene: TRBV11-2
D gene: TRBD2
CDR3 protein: CASSLGTSGGGGDTQYF
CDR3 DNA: TGTGCCAGCAGCTTAGGGACTAGCGGGGGCGGAGGAGATACGCAGTATTTT

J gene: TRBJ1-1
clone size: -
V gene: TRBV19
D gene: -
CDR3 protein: CASSIAPRQAFF
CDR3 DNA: TGTGCCAGTAGTATAGCACCCCGACAAGCTTTCTTT

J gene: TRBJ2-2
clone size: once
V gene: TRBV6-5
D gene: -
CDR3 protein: CASTPGLPNTGELFF
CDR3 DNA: TGTGCCAGCACCCCGGGACTTCCAAACACCGGGGAGCTGTTTTTT

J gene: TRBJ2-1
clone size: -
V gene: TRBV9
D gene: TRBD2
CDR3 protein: CASSAGTSGSDEQFF
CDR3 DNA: TGTGCCAGCAGCGCCGGGACTAGCGGGAGTGATGAGCAGTTCTTC

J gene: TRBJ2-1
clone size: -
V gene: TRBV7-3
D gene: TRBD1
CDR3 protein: CASSHAPGTVSSNEQFF
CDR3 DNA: TGTGCCAGCAGCCACGCACCCGGGACAGTGTCCTCTAATGAGCAGTTCTTC

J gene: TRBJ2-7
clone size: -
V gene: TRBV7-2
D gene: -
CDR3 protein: CASSFGLLSYEQYF
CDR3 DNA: TGTGCCAGCAGCTTCGGCCTCCTCTCCTACGAGCAGTACTTC

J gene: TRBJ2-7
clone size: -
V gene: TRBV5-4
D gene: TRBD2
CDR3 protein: CASSSKRERAYEQYF
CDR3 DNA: TGTGCCAGCAGCTCGAAGCGGGAGAGGGCCTACGAGCAGTACTTC

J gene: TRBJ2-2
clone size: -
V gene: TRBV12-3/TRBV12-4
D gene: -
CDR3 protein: CASRYYTGELFF
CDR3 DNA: TGTGCCAGCAGGTATTACACCGGGGAGCTGTTTTTT

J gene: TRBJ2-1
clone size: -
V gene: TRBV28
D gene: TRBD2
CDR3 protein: CASSPRLGGVSNEQFF
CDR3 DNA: TGTGCCAGCAGTCCCCGCCTCGGGGGGGTTAGTAATGAGCAGTTCTTC

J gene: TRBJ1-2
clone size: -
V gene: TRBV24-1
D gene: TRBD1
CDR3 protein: CATSRQGYGYTF
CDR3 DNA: TGTGCCACCAGCCGACAGGGTTATGGCTACACCTTC

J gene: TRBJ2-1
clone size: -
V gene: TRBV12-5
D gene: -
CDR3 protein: CASGLGDGNNEQFF
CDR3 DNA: TGTGCTAGTGGTTTGGGGGACGGCAACAATGAGCAGTTCTTC

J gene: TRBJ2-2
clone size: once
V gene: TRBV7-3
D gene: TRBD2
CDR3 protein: CASSSPKDGAGGGTGELFF
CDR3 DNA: TGTGCCAGCAGCTCCCCCAAAGATGGGGCGGGAGGTGGCACCGGGGAGCTGTTTTTT

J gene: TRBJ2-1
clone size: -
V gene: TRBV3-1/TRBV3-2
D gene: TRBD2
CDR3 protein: CASSHTSEYNEQFF
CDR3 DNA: TGTGCCAGCAGCCATACTAGCGAGTACAATGAGCAGTTCTTC

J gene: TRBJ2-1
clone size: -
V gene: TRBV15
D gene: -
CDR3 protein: CATSSTKGYGDNEQFF
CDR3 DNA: TGTGCCACCAGCAGCACGAAGGGTTATGGGGACAATGAGCAGTTCTTC

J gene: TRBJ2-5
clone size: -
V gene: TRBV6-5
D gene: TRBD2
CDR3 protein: CASRRLATQETQYF
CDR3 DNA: TGTGCCAGCAGAAGACTAGCGACCCAAGAGACCCAGTACTTC

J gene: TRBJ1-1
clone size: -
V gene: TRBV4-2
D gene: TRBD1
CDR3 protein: CASSPTGQVGNTEAFF
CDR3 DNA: TGTGCCAGCAGCCCAACAGGACAGGTTGGGAACACTGAAGCTTTCTTT

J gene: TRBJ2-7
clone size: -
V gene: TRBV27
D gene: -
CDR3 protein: CASSWDTTYEQYF
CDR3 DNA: TGTGCCAGCAGCTGGGACACCACCTACGAGCAGTACTTC

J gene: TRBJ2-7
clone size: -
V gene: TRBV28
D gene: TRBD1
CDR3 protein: CASNRGRVYEQYF
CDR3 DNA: TGTGCCAGCAACAGGGGGCGCGTCTACGAGCAGTACTTC

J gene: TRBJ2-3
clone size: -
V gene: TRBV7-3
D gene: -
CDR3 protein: CASSFSSPDTQYF
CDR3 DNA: TGTGCCAGCAGCTTTTCTAGTCCAGATACGCAGTATTTT

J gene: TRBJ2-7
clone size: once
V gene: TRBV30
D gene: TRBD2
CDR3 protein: CAFVAGPSEQYF
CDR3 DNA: TGTGCCTTCGTAGCGGGGCCCTCCGAGCAGTACTTC

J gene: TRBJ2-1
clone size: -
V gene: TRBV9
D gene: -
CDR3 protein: CASSDGTAGFFF
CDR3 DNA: TGTGCCAGCAGCGACGGAACGGCGGGCTTTTTCTTC

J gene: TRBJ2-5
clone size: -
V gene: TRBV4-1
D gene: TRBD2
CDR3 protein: CASSPSSGSQETQYF
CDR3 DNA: TGCGCCAGCAGCCCATCTAGCGGGAGTCAAGAGACCCAGTACTTC

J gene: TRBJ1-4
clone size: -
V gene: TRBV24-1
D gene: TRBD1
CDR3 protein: CATSAPDRDGEKLFF
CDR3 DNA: TGTGCCACCAGTGCTCCGGACAGGGACGGTGAAAAACTGTTTTTT

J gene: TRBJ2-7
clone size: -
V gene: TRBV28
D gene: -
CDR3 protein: CASVAAGKVSSYEQYF
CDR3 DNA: TGTGCCAGCGTTGCAGCGGGTAAAGTGAGCTCCTACGAGCAGTACTTC

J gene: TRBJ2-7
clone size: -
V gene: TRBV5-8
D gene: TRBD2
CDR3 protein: CASSFGASGAYEQYF
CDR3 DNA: TGTGCCAGCAGCTTTGGGGCTAGCGGGGCCTACGAGCAGTACTTC

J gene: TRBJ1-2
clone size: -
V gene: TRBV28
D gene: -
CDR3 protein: CASRRKNRVVSRGYTF
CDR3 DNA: TGTGCCAGCAGACGTAAAAACAGGGTGGTTTCGCGGGGCTACACCTTC

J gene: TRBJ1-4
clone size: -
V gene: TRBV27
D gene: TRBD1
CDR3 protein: CASSSHRGFEKLFF
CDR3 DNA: TGTGCCAGCAGTTCTCACAGGGGCTTTGAAAAACTGTTTTTT

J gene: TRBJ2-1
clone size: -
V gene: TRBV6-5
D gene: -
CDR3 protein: CASSQTQGGHEQFF
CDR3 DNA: TGTGCCAGCAGCCAAACACAGGGAGGGCATGAGCAGTTCTTC

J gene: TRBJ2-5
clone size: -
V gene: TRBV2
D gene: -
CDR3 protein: CASSRTAQETQYF
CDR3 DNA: TGTGCCAGCAGTAGGACAGCCCAAGAGACCCAGTACTTC

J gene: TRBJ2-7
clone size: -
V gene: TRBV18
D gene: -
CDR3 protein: CASSPGTEGSYEQYF
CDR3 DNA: TGTGCCAGCTCACCCGGGACTGAGGGCTCCTACGAGCAGTACTTC

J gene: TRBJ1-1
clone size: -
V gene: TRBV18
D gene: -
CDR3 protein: CASSPLQGRNAGAEAFF
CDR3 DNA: TGTGCCAGCTCACCATTGCAGGGAAGGAACGCCGGAGCTGAAGCTTTCTTT

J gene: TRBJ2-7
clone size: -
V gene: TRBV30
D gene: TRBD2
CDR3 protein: CAWRDSGNWDEQYF
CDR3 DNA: TGTGCCTGGAGAGATAGCGGGAACTGGGACGAGCAGTACTTC

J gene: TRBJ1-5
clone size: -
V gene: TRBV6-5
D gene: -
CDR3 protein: CASSRVGDPQPQHF
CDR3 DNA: TGTGCCAGCAGTAGGGTCGGGGACCCTCAGCCCCAGCATTTT

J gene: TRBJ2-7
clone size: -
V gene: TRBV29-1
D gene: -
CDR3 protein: CSVVLGSYEQYF
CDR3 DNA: TGCAGCGTTGTGCTCGGATCCTACGAGCAGTACTTC

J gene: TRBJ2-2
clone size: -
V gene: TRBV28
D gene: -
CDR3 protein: CASSFFRGNTGELFF
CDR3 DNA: TGTGCCAGCAGTTTTTTCAGGGGGAACACCGGGGAGCTGTTTTTT

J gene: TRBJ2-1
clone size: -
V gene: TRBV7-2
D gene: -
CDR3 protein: CASSLTPSYNEQFF
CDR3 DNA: TGTGCCAGCAGCTTAACGCCCTCCTACAATGAGCAGTTCTTC

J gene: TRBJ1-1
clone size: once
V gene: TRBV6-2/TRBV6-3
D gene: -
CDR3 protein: CASSYYGPNTEAFF
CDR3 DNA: TGTGCCAGCAGTTATTATGGCCCGAACACTGAAGCTTTCTTT

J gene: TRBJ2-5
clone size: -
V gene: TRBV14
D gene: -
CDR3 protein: CASSPGLGHPQETQYF
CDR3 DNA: TGTGCCAGCAGCCCCGGGTTAGGACACCCGCAAGAGACCCAGTACTTC

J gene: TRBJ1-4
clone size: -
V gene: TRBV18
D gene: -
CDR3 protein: CASSPPPQINEKLFF
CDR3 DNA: TGTGCCAGCTCACCACCCCCACAGATTAATGAAAAACTGTTTTTT

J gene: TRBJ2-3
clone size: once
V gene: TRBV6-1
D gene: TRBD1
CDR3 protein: CASSATGTGNLPDTQYF
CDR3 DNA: TGTGCCAGCAGTGCAACCGGGACAGGGAACTTACCAGATACGCAGTATTTT

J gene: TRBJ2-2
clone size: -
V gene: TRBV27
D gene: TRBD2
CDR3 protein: CASSGLAGVNTGELFF
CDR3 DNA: TGTGCCAGCAGTGGGCTAGCGGGGGTTAACACCGGGGAGCTGTTTTTT

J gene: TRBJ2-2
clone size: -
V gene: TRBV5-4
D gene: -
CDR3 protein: CASSFGGTNTGELFF
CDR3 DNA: TGTGCCAGCAGCTTCGGAGGGACTAACACCGGGGAGCTGTTTTTT